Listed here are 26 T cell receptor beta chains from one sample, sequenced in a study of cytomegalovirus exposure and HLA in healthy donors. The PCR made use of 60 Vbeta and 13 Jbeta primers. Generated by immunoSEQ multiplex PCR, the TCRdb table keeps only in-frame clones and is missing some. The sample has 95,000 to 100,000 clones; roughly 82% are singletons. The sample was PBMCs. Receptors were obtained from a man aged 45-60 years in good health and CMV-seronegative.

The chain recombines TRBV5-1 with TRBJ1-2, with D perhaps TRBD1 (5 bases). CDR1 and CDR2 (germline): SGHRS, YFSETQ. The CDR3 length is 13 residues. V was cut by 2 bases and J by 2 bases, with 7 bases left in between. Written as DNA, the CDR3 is TGCGCCAGCAGCTTTCAGGGCAACTATGGCTACACCTTC. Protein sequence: CASSFQGNYGYTF. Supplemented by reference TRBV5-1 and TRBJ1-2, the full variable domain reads KAGVTQTPRYLIKTRGQQVTLSCSPISGHRSVSWYQQTPGQGLQFLFEYFSETQRNKGNFPGRFSGRQFSNSRSEMNVSTLELGDSALYLCASSFQGNYGYTFGSGTRLTVV.

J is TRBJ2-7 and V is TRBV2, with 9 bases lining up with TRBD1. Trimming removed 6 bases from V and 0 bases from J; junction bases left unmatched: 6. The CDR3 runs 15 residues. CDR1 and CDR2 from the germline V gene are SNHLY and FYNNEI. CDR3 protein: CASRDRGLSSYEQYF. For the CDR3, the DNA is TGTGCCAGCAGGGACAGGGGCTTAAGCTCCTACGAGCAGTACTTC. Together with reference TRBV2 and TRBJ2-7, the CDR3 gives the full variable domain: EPEVTQTPSHQVTQMGQEVILRCVPISNHLYFYWYRQILGQKVEFLVSFYNNEISEKSEIFDDQFSVERPDGSNFTLKIRSTKLEDSAMYFCASRDRGLSSYEQYFGPGTRLTVT.

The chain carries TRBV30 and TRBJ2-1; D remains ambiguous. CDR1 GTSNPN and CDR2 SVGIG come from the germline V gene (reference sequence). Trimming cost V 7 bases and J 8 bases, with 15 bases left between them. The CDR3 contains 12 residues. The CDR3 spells CAFTKLIDEQFF. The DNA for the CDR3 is TGTGCCTTCACAAAGTTAATCGATGAGCAGTTCTTC. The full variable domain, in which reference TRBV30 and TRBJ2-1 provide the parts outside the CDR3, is SQTIHQWPATLVQPVGSPLSLECTVEGTSNPNLYWYRQAAGRGLQLLFYSVGIGQISSEVPQNLSASRPQDRQFILSSKKLLLSDSGFYLCAFTKLIDEQFFGPGTRLTVL.

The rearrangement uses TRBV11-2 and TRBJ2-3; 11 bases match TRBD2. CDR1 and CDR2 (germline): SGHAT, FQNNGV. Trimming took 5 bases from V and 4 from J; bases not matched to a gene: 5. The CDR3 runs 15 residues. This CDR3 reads CASSPSGGRPDTQYF. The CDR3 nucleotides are TGTGCCAGCAGCCCTAGCGGGGGGCGACCAGATACGCAGTATTTT.

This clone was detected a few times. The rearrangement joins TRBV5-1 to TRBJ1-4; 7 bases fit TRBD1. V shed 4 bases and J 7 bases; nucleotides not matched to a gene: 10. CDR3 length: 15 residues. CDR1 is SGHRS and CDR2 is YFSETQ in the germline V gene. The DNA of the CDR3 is TGCGCCAGCAGCGGCACAGGGGAAGGTAGTGAAAAACTGTTTTTT. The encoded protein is CASSGTGEGSEKLFF. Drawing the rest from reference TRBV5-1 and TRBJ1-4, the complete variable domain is KAGVTQTPRYLIKTRGQQVTLSCSPISGHRSVSWYQQTPGQGLQFLFEYFSETQRNKGNFPGRFSGRQFSNSRSEMNVSTLELGDSALYLCASSGTGEGSEKLFFGSGTQLSVL.

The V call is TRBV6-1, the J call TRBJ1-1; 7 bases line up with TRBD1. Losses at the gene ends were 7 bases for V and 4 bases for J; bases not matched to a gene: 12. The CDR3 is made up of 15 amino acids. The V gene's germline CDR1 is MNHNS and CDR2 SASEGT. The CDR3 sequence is CASTLTGRPGTEAFF. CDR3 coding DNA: TGTGCCAGCACCCTGACAGGGCGCCCAGGCACTGAAGCTTTCTTT.

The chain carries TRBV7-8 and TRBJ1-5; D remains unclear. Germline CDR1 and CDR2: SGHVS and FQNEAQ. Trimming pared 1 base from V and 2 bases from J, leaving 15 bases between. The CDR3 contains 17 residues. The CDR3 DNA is TGTGCCAGCAGCTTAGGGAGTGGCGGATGGGGCAATCAGCCCCAGCATTTT. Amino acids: CASSLGSGGWGNQPQHF.

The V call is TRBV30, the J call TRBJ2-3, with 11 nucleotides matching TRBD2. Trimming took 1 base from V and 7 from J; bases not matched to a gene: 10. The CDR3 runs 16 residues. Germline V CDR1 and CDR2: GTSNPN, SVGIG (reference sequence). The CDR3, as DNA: TGTGCCTGGAGTGCCATCCTAGCGGGGGGAACGAATACGCAGTATTTT. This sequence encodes CAWSAILAGGTNTQYF.

CDR3 residues: CASTGEGGREETQYF. The CDR3 DNA reads TGTGCCAGCACCGGTGAAGGGGGGAGGGAAGAGACCCAGTACTTC. The rearrangement links TRBV28 to TRBJ2-5; perhaps TRBD2 as D (7 bases). From germline, CDR1 is MDHEN and CDR2 SYDVKM. This CDR3 comprises 15 residues. V was shortened by 7 bases and J by 3 bases, with 18 bases between the two germline ends.

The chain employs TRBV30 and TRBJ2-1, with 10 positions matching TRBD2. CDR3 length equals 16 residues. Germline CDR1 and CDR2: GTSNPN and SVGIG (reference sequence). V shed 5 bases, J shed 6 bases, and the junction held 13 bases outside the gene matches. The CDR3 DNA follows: TGTGCCTGGCTTAATCTAGCGGGAGCGAGTGGCAATGAGCAGTTCTTC. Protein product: CAWLNLAGASGNEQFF.

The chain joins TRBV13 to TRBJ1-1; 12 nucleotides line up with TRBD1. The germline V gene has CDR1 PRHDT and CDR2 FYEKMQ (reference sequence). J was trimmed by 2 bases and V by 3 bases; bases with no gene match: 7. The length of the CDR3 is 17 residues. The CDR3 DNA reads TGTGCCAGCAGCTTGAGGGGACAGGGGGCCCGTAACACTGAAGCTTTCTTT. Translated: CASSLRGQGARNTEAFF. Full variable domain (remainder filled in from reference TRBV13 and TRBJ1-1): AAGVIQSPRHLIKEKRETATLKCYPIPRHDTVYWYQQGPGQDPQFLISFYEKMQSDKGSIPDRFSAQQFSDYHSELNMSSLELGDSALYFCASSLRGQGARNTEAFFGQGTRLTVV.

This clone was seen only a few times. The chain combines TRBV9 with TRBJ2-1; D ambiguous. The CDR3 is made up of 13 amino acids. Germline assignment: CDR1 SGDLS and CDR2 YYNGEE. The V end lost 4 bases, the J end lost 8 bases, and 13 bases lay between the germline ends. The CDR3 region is CASSRARSDEQFF. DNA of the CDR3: TGTGCCAGCAGCCGCGCCAGGTCCGATGAGCAGTTCTTC. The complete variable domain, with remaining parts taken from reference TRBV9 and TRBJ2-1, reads DSGVTQTPKHLITATGQRVTLRCSPRSGDLSVYWYQQSLDQGLQFLIQYYNGEERAKGNILERFSAQQFPDLHSELNLSSLELGDSALYFCASSRARSDEQFFGPGTRLTVL.

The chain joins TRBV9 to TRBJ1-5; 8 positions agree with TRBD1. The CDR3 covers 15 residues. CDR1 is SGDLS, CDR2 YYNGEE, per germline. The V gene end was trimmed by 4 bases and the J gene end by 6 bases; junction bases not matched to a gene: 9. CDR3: CASSTSTGEGQPQHF. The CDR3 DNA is TGTGCCAGCAGCACCTCGACAGGGGAGGGTCAGCCCCAGCATTTT. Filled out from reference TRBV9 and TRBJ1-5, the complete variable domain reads DSGVTQTPKHLITATGQRVTLRCSPRSGDLSVYWYQQSLDQGLQFLIQYYNGEERAKGNILERFSAQQFPDLHSELNLSSLELGDSALYFCASSTSTGEGQPQHFGDGTRLSIL.

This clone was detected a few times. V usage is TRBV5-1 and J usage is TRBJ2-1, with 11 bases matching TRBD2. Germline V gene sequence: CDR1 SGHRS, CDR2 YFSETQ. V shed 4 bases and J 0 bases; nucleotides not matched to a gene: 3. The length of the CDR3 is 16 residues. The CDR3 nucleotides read TGCGCCAGCAGCCCTAGCGGGGGGAACTCCTACAATGAGCAGTTCTTC. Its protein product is CASSPSGGNSYNEQFF.

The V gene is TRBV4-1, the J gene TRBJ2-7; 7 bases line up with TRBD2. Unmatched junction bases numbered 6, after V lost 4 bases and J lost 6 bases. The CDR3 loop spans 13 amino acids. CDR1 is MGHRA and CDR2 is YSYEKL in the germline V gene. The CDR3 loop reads CASSRITGGEQYF. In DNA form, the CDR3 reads TGCGCCAGCAGCCGTATTACGGGAGGCGAGCAGTACTTC.

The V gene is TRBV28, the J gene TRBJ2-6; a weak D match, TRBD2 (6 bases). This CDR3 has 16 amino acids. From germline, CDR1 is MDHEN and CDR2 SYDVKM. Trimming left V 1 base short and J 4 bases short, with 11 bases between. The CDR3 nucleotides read TGTGCCAGCAGTTTATACCGGGGGTCAGGGGCCAACGTCCTGACTTTC. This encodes CASSLYRGSGANVLTF.

The CDR3 protein is CARELSTEAFF. The CDR3 DNA reads as TGTGCCAGAGAATTGAGTACTGAAGCTTTCTTT. The chain is built from TRBV27 and TRBJ1-1; D remains unclear. Germline V CDR1 and CDR2: MNHEY, SMNVEV (reference sequence). V was trimmed by 9 bases and J by 5 bases, leaving 10 bases between them. The CDR3 runs 11 residues.

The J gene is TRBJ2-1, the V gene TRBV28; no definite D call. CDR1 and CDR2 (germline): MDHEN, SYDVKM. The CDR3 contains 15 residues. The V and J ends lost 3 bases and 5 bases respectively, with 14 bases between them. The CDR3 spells CASSLSPGHNNEQFF. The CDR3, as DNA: TGTGCCAGCAGTTTGTCGCCGGGTCACAACAATGAGCAGTTCTTC.

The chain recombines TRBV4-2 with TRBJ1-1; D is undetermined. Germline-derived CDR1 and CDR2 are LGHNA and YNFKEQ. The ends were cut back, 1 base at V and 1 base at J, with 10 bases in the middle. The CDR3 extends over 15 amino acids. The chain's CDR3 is CASSQAYTGNTEAFF. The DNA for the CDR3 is TGTGCCAGCAGCCAAGCATATACGGGGAACACTGAAGCTTTCTTT.

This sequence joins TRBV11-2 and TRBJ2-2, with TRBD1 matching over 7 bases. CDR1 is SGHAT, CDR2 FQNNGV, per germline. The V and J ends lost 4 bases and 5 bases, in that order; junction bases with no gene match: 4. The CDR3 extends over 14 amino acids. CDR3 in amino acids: CASSSTGITGELFF. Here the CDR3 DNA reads TGTGCCAGCAGCTCGACAGGGATTACCGGGGAGCTGTTTTTT.

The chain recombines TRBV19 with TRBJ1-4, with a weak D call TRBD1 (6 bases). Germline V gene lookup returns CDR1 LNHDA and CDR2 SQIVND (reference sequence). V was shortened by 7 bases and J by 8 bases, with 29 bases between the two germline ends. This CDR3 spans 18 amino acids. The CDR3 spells CASTLFGGQDRMHEKLFF. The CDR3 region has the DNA TGTGCCAGTACCCTCTTTGGCGGGCAGGACAGAATGCACGAAAAACTGTTTTTT.

CDR3 in amino acids: CASSLAFDPMGPNQPQHF. CDR3 nucleotides: TGTGCCAGCAGCTTGGCGTTTGACCCAATGGGGCCCAATCAGCCCCAGCATTTT. This chain uses TRBV5-6 with TRBJ1-5; D perhaps matches TRBD1 (5 bases). The CDR3 has 18 amino acids. V lost 0 bases and J lost 3, with 19 bases in between. CDR1 SGHDT and CDR2 YYEEEE come from the germline V gene.

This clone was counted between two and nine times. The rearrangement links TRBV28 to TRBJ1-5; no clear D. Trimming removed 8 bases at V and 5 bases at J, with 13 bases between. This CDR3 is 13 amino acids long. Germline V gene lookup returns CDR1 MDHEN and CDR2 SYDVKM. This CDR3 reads CASGYERDQPQHF. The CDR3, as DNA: TGTGCCAGCGGGTATGAGCGGGATCAGCCCCAGCATTTT. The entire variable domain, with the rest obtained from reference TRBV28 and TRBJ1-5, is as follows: DVKVTQSSRYLVKRTGEKVFLECVQDMDHENMFWYRQDPGLGLRLIYFSYDVKMKEKGDIPEGYSVSREKKERFSLILESASTNQTSMYLCASGYERDQPQHFGDGTRLSIL.

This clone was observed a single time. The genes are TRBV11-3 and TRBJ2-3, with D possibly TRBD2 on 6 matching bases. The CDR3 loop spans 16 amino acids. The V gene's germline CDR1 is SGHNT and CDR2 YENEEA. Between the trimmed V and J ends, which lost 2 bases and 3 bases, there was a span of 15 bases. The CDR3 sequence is CASSLRSGSSTDTQYF. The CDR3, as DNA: TGTGCCAGCAGCTTACGGTCCGGGAGTAGTACAGATACGCAGTATTTT.

The DNA of the CDR3 is TGTGCCAGCAGTTTGGGTTGGGGGGGCACTAAGCCCCAGCATTTT. Residues: CASSLGWGGTKPQHF. The rearrangement uses TRBV28 and TRBJ1-5; a weak D match, TRBD1 (6 bases). There are 15 residues in the CDR3. The V gene lost 3 bases and the J gene lost 8 bases, with 17 bases spanning the gap. Germline assignment: CDR1 MDHEN and CDR2 SYDVKM.

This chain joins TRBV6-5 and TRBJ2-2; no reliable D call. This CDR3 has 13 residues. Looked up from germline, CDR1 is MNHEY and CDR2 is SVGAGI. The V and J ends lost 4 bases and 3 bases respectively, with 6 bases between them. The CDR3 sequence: CASSLGDTGELFF. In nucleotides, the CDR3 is TGTGCCAGCAGTTTGGGCGACACCGGGGAGCTGTTTTTT.